Following are 4 T cell receptor beta chains from one sample sequenced in a study of Ad26.COV2.S vaccination and SARS-CoV-2 variants. TCRdb keeps only in-frame clones here, not all; method: immunoSEQ multiplex PCR. In the table there are about 350,000 clones, more than 75% of which are singletons. Regarding treatment: around 19 received Ad26.COV2.S at low or high dose, single or two shots; 5 received placebo; per-sample allocation not given. Vaccine and placebo recipients were sampled on day 63 after the first injection. Material: peripheral blood, obtained in a trial of Ad26.COV2.S vaccine versus placebo. The receptor set was obtained from a person aged 18-65 years who received the Ad26.COV2.S COVID-19 vaccine or a placebo.

The chain couples TRBV27 to TRBJ1-2; no clear D. Looked up from germline, CDR1 is MNHEY and CDR2 is SMNVEV (reference sequence). V was trimmed by 2 bases and J by 0 bases, leaving 7 bases between them. This CDR3 region has 14 residues. The CDR3 sequence: CASSLGQTNYGYTF. The CDR3 coding sequence is TGTGCCAGCAGTTTAGGGCAGACTAACTATGGCTACACCTTC.

This clone was picked up a small number of times. This chain uses TRBV19 with TRBJ1-6; no definite D call. Germline-derived CDR1 and CDR2 are LNHDA and SQIVND (reference sequence). CDR3 length equals 13 residues. The V gene lost 4 bases and the J gene lost 10 bases, with 11 bases spanning the gap. The CDR3 bases are TGTGCCAGTAGTACCACCCTCGGCTCACCCCTCCACTTT. As protein: CASSTTLGSPLHF.

The chain couples TRBV6-5 to TRBJ2-3, with 10 bases matching TRBD1. With V trimmed by 11 bases and J by 4 bases, 9 bases remained unmatched. The CDR3 runs 14 residues. Per germline, CDR1 MNHEY and CDR2 SVGAGI. The CDR3 protein is CAADRGQGSDTQYF. The CDR3 region has the DNA TGTGCCGCAGACAGGGGGCAGGGATCAGATACGCAGTATTTT.

This clone was observed a single time. The chain is built from TRBV28 and TRBJ2-1; 9 nucleotides match TRBD2. The CDR3 runs 17 residues. Looked up from germline, CDR1 is MDHEN and CDR2 is SYDVKM. V shed 11 bases, J shed 0 bases, and the junction held 14 bases outside the gene matches. The CDR3: CASTGLAGLSSYNEQFF. In DNA form, the CDR3 reads TGTGCCTCCACCGGCCTAGCGGGGCTGAGCTCCTACAATGAGCAGTTCTTC.